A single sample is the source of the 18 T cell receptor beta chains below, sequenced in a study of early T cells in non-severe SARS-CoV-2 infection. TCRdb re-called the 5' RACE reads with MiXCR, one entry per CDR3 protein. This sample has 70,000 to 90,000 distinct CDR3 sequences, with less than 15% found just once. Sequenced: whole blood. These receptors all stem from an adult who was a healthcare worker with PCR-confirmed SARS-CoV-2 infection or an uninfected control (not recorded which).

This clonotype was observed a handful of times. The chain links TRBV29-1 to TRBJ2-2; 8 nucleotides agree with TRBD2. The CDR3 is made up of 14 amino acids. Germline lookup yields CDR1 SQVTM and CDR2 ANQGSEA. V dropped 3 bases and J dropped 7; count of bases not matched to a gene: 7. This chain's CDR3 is CSVESGRVGGELFF. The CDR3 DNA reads TGCAGCGTTGAGAGCGGGAGAGTAGGCGGGGAGCTGTTTTTT.

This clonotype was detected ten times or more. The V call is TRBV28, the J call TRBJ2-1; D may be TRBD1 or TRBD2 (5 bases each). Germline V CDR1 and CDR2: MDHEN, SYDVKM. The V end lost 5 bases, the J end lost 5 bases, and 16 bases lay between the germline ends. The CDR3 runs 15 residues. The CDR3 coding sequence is TGTGCCAGCAGTGCTCCGGGGCCCAACGACAATGAGCAGTTCTTC. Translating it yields CASSAPGPNDNEQFF. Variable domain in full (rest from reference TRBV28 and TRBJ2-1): DVKVTQSSRYLVKRTGEKVFLECVQDMDHENMFWYRQDPGLGLRLIYFSYDVKMKEKGDIPEGYSVSREKKERFSLILESASTNQTSMYLCASSAPGPNDNEQFFGPGTRLTVL.

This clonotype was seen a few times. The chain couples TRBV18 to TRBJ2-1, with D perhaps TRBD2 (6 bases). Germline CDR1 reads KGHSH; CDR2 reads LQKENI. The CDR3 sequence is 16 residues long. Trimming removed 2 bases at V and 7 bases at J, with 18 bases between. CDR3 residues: CASSPLLGAGGNEQFF. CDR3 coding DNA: TGTGCCAGCTCACCATTATTAGGCGCCGGGGGAAATGAGCAGTTCTTC.

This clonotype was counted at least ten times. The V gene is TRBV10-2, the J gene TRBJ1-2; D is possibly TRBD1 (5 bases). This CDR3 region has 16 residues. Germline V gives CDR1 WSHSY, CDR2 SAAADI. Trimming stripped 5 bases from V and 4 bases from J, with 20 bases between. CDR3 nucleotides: TGCGCCAGCAGTCCCACTGGGACCCCGGGGAGCTATGGCTACACCTTC. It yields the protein CASSPTGTPGSYGYTF.

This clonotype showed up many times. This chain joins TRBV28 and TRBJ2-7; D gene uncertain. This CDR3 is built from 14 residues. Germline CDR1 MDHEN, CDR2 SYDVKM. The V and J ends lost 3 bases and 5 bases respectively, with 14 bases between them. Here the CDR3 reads CASSFTHIPHEQYF. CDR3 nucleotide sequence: TGTGCCAGCAGTTTTACCCACATCCCCCACGAGCAGTACTTC.

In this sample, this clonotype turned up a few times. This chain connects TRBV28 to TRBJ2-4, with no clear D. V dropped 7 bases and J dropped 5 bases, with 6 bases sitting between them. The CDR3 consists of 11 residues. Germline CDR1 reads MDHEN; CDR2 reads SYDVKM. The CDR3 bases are TGTGCCAGCATTAGTCAAAACATTCAGTACTTC. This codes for CASISQNIQYF.

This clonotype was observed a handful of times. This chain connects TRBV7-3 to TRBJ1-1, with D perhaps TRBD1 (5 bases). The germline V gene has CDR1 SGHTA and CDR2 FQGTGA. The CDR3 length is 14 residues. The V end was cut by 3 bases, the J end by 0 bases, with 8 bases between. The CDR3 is CASSFDSMNTEAFF. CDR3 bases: TGTGCCAGCAGCTTCGACAGCATGAACACTGAAGCTTTCTTT.

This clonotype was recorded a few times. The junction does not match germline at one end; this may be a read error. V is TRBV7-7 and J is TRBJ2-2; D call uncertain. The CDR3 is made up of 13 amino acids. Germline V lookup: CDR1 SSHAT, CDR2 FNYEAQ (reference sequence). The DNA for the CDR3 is TGTGCCAGCAGCTTAAGTTCGACCGGAGAGCTGTTTTTT. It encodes CASSLSSTGELFF.

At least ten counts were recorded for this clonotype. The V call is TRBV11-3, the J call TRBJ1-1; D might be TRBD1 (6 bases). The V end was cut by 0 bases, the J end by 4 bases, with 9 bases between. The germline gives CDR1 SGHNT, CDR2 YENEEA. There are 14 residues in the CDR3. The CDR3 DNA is TGTGCCAGCAGCTTAGATGGGGGCGGCACTGAAGCTTTCTTT. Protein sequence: CASSLDGGGTEAFF.

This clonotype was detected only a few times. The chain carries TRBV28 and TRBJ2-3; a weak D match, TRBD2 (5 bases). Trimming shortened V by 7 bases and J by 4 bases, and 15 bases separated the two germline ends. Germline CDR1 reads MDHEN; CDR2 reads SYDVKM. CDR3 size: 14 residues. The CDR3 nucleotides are TGTGCCAGCATTATAGGTGGGAGACCAGATACGCAGTATTTT. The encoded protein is CASIIGGRPDTQYF.

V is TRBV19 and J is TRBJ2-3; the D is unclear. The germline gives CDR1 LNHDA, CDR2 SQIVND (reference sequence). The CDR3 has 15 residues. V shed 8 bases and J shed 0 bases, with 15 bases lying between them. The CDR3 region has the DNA TGTGCCAGTCAAGAGTGGACGGCCAGCACAGATACGCAGTATTTT. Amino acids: CASQEWTASTDTQYF.

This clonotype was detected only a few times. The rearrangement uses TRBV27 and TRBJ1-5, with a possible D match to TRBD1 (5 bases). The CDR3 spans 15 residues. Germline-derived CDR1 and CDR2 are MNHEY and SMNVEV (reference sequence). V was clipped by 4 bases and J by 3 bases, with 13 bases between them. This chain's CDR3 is CASSSGPGFNQPQHF. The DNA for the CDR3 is TGTGCCAGCAGTTCGGGACCCGGGTTCAATCAGCCCCAGCATTTT.

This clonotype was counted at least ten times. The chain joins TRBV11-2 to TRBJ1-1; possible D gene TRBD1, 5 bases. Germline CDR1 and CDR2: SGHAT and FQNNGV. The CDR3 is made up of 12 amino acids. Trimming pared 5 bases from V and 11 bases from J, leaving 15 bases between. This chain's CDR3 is CASSLVAGGAFF. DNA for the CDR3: TGTGCCAGCAGCCTAGTCGCCGGGGGTGCTTTCTTT. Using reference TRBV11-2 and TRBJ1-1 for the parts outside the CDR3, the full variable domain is EAGVAQSPRYKIIEKRQSVAFWCNPISGHATLYWYQQILGQGPKLLIQFQNNGVVDDSQLPKDRFSAERLKGVDSTLKIQPAKLEDSAVYLCASSLVAGGAFFGQGTRLTVV.

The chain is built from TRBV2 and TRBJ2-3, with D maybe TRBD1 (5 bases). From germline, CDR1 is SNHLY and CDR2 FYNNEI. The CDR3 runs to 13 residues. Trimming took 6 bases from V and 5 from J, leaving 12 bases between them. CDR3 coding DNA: TGTGCCAGCAGCCGACAGCCCCAAGATACGCAGTATTTT. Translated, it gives CASSRQPQDTQYF. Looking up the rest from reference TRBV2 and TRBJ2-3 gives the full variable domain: EPEVTQTPSHQVTQMGQEVILRCVPISNHLYFYWYRQILGQKVEFLVSFYNNEISEKSEIFDDQFSVERPDGSNFTLKIRSTKLEDSAMYFCASSRQPQDTQYFGPGTRLTVL.

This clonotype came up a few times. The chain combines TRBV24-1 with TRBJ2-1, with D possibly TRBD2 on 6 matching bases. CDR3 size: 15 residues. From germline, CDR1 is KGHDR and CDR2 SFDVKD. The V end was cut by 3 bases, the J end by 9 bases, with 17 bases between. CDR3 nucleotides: TGTGCCACCAGTGATGCTAGCGCCCGAGACGGTGAGCAGTTCTTC. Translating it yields CATSDASARDGEQFF.

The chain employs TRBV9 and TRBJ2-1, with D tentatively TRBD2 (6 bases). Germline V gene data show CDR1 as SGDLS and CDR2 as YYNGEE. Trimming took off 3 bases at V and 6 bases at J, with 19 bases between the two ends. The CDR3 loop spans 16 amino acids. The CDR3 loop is CASSAAGVLEGNEQFF. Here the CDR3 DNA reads TGTGCCAGCAGCGCCGCCGGAGTATTGGAGGGCAATGAGCAGTTCTTC.

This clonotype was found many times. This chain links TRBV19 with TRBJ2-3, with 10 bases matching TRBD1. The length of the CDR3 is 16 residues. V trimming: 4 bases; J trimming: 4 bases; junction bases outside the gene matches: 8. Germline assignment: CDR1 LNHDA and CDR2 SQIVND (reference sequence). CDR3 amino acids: CASSTRDRGWADTQYF. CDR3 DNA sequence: TGTGCCAGTAGTACCCGGGACAGGGGCTGGGCAGATACGCAGTATTTT.

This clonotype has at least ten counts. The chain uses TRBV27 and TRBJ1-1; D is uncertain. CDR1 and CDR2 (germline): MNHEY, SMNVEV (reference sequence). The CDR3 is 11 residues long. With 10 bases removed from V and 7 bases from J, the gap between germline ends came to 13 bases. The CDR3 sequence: CATYDKFEAFF. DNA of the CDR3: TGTGCCACCTACGACAAATTTGAAGCTTTCTTT.